This T cell receptor (beta chain) comes out of a study of blood T cell repertoires in COVID-19. Study in general: Samples representing acute and convalescent COVID-19 were sourced from the United States, Italy and Spain.

In the original analysis: Amplified reference gene primers provided the basis for estimating nucleated cell counts. Data came from immunoSEQ multiplex PCR; TCRdb stores just in-frame clones and leaves some out. V, J and clone size reflect that table, while D and trimming were determined from the DNA. The data show about 88,000 clones, with around 90% seen just once and over 12% held by the top ten. The CDR3 has 15 residues. Trimming took 0 bases from V and 2 from J; bases not matched to a gene: 1. CDR1 and CDR2 (germline): SEHNR, FQNEAQ (reference sequence). Sequencing used peripheral blood. The chain employs TRBV7-9 and TRBJ1-2, with 9 bases fitting TRBD1. This sequence was found in a male donor with acute or convalescent COVID-19. The CDR3 region is CASSLAGTGNYGYTF. In nucleotides, the CDR3 is TGTGCCAGCAGCTTAGCGGGGACAGGGAACTATGGCTACACCTTC.